The present T cell receptor (beta chain) was sequenced within a study of blood T cell repertoires in COVID-19. As for the study in general: Both acute and convalescent COVID-19 samples were obtained from the United States, Italy and Spain. Nucleic acid was either cDNA or gDNA, and it came from T cells, B-cell-depleted T cells, or PBMCs.

The germline gives CDR1 SGHAT, CDR2 FQNNGV. The CDR3 runs to 14 residues. With 5 bases removed from V and 9 bases from J, the gap between germline ends came to 18 bases. Original methodology: Estimation of nucleated cell counts was performed using reference gene primer amplification. Clones were sequenced by immunoSEQ multiplex PCR, and TCRdb holds only the in-frame ones, with some missing. V, J and clone size were drawn from that table, and D and trimming were deduced from the DNA. The sample records 53,000 or so clones, approximately 86% being singletons. The sample consisted of peripheral blood. The receptor comes from a man between 70 and 80 years old with active COVID-19. V is TRBV11-2 and J is TRBJ2-3; perhaps TRBD2 as D (5 bases). CDR3 nucleotide sequence: TGTGCCAGCAGCCTAACCCCCAAGGGAGACACGCAGTATTTT. Amino acids: CASSLTPKGDTQYF.